Shown below are 19 T cell receptor beta chains from a single sample sequenced in a study of CD8 T cells in Susac syndrome (dated by TCRdb to the late 2010s). The library was generated by the immunoSEQ multiplex PCR assay. RNA was extracted using the RNeasy kit, and roughly 0.5 to 1 microgram was reverse transcribed with random hexamers. TCRdb ran its own pipeline on the public reads, namely fastp trimming at Q25 and MiXCR clone calling, and kept in-frame beta chains. Entries are consolidated by CDR3 protein sequence, retaining the most common genes and DNA. The sample table shows more than 75,000 distinct CDR3 sequences, and 85% to 95% are seen once. The ten most abundant clones make up approximately 0.31% of the sample. The sample was CD8+ T cells from PBMCs. These receptors were obtained from a human donor in good health.

The rearrangement uses TRBV25-1 and TRBJ1-1; D possibly corresponds to TRBD1 (5 bases). The CDR3 is made up of 14 amino acids. V was trimmed by 3 bases and J by 5 bases, leaving 13 bases between them. Germline CDR1 and CDR2: MGHDK and SYGVNS. CDR3 loop: CASSDMGVGTEAFF. The CDR3 bases are TGTGCCAGCAGTGATATGGGGGTAGGGACTGAAGCTTTCTTT.

The chain's CDR3 is CASSAGQGRTGELFF. Here the CDR3 DNA reads TGTGCCAGCAGTGCTGGACAGGGGCGGACCGGGGAGCTGTTTTTT. The rearrangement joins TRBV2 to TRBJ2-2, with 9 bases that match TRBD1. Germline CDR1 is SNHLY and CDR2 is FYNNEI. The CDR3 spans 15 residues. V lost 4 bases, J lost 5 bases, and 5 bases stayed unmatched.

This clonotype was seen only once. V gene TRBV7-2 combines with J gene TRBJ2-7; D not certain. The CDR3 is made up of 13 amino acids. V lost 4 bases and J lost 3, with 10 bases in between. From germline, CDR1 is SGHTA and CDR2 FQGNSA. CDR3 in amino acids: CASSSLLIYEQYF. CDR3 DNA sequence: TGTGCCAGCAGCTCCTTACTTATCTACGAGCAGTACTTC. The full variable domain, in which reference TRBV7-2 and TRBJ2-7 provide the parts outside the CDR3, is GAGVSQSPSNKVTEKGKDVELRCDPISGHTALYWYRQSLGQGLEFLIYFQGNSAPDKSGLPSDRFSAERTGGSVSTLTIQRTQQEDSAVYLCASSSLLIYEQYFGPGTRLTVT.

The chain recombines TRBV19 with TRBJ1-1, with D hard to call. The CDR3 sequence is 14 residues long. Germline loops: CDR1 LNHDA, CDR2 SQIVND (reference sequence). V lost 5 bases to trimming and J lost 1 base, with 11 bases between them. This chain's CDR3 is CASSPGSGNTEAFF. CDR3 coding DNA: TGTGCCAGTAGTCCAGGATCGGGGAACACTGAAGCTTTCTTT.

J is TRBJ2-1 and V is TRBV11-1; 8 bases are a match to TRBD2. The CDR3 length is 15 residues. The V gene's germline CDR1 is SGHAT and CDR2 FQDESV (reference sequence). The trim removed 5 bases at V and 7 bases at J, leaving 10 bases unmatched. CDR3 loop: CASSLAGGRLNEQFF. The CDR3 bases are TGTGCCAGCAGCCTCGCGGGGGGACGACTGAATGAGCAGTTCTTC. The full variable domain, rest sourced from reference TRBV11-1 and TRBJ2-1, is EAEVAQSPRYKITEKSQAVAFWCDPISGHATLYWYRQILGQGPELLVQFQDESVVDDSQLPKDRFSAERLKGVDSTLKIQPAELGDSAMYLCASSLAGGRLNEQFFGPGTRLTVL.

The chain is built from TRBV20-1 and TRBJ1-5, with unresolved D. The V and J ends lost 1 base and 5 bases respectively, with 21 bases between them. CDR1 and CDR2 from the germline V gene are DFQATT and SNEGSKA (reference sequence). The CDR3 is made up of 17 amino acids. The CDR3: CSARGMTDSQNYQPQHF. The DNA of the CDR3 is TGCAGTGCTAGAGGGATGACGGATTCCCAAAATTATCAGCCCCAGCATTTT.

The CDR3 sequence: CASSLDGGRDGYTF. CDR3 bases: TGTGCCAGCAGTTTGGACGGGGGCCGGGATGGCTACACCTTC. This sequence joins TRBV12-3 or TRBV12-4 and TRBJ1-2, with D possibly TRBD1 on 6 matching bases. The CDR3 loop spans 14 amino acids. V lost 3 bases, J lost 6 bases, and 14 bases lay in between.

The CDR3 loop is CSVEDRESITEAFF. The CDR3 DNA sequence: TGCAGCGTTGAAGACAGGGAGTCAATCACTGAAGCTTTCTTT. The chain employs TRBV29-1 and TRBJ1-1; D might be TRBD1 (5 bases). The CDR3 spans 14 residues. The V and J ends lost 0 bases and 4 bases respectively, with 12 bases between them. Germline assignment: CDR1 SQVTM and CDR2 ANQGSEA.

This clonotype was detected a few times. J is TRBJ2-6 and V is TRBV27, with D maybe TRBD2 (5 bases). Trimming stripped 9 bases from V and 0 bases from J, with 9 bases between. The CDR3 runs to 14 residues. The germline CDR1 and CDR2 sequences are MNHEY and SMNVEV (reference sequence). CDR3 DNA sequence: TGTGCCAGTGTAGGGAGCTCTGGGGCCAACGTCCTGACTTTC. This translates into CASVGSSGANVLTF.

This clonotype was counted a single time. This chain joins TRBV23-1 and TRBJ1-2; D remains ambiguous. TRBV23-1 is treated as an ORF (open reading frame) with a function not yet certain. Trimming left V 7 bases short and J 6 bases short, with 9 bases between. This CDR3 region has 11 residues. The CDR3 loop is CASTSVDGYTF. The CDR3 DNA reads TGCGCCAGCACTTCAGTCGATGGCTACACCTTC.

The chain recombines TRBV27 with TRBJ2-7, with 7 positions matching TRBD1. Germline assignment: CDR1 MNHEY and CDR2 SMNVEV (reference sequence). V was clipped by 4 bases and J by 6 bases; unmatched bases: 9. The CDR3 sequence is 14 residues long. CDR3 sequence (DNA): TGTGCCAGCAGTTCACAGGGGCCATCAGGCGAGCAGTACTTC. Its protein is CASSSQGPSGEQYF.

The rearrangement joins TRBV2 to TRBJ1-2; D remains ambiguous. Between the trimmed V and J ends, which lost 4 bases and 5 bases, there was a span of 17 bases. CDR3 length: 15 amino acids. Germline CDR1 and CDR2: SNHLY and FYNNEI. CDR3 loop: CASSVSMDGRYGYTF. The CDR3 bases are TGTGCCAGCAGTGTATCGATGGACGGGAGATATGGCTACACCTTC.

The chain combines TRBV27 with TRBJ1-1; D is unclear. The CDR3 consists of 14 residues. Deletions cut 5 bases from V and 0 bases from J, with 10 bases between. The germline gives CDR1 MNHEY, CDR2 SMNVEV (reference sequence). The CDR3 sequence: CASSPGRLNTEAFF. As DNA, the CDR3 is TGTGCCAGCAGTCCTGGACGGTTGAACACTGAAGCTTTCTTT.

The chain has TRBV9 and TRBJ1-1; D uncertain. V lost 3 bases and J lost 3, with 9 bases in between. The CDR3 covers 13 residues. Germline V gene data show CDR1 as SGDLS and CDR2 as YYNGEE. The CDR3 spells CASSASRDTEAFF. The CDR3, as DNA: TGTGCCAGCAGCGCCTCAAGGGACACTGAAGCTTTCTTT. The full variable domain, its missing parts supplied by reference TRBV9 and TRBJ1-1, is DSGVTQTPKHLITATGQRVTLRCSPRSGDLSVYWYQQSLDQGLQFLIQYYNGEERAKGNILERFSAQQFPDLHSELNLSSLELGDSALYFCASSASRDTEAFFGQGTRLTVV.

The chain combines TRBV6-1 with TRBJ2-1; D is unclear. V gave up 1 base and J gave up 9 bases, with 13 bases separating them. Germline CDR1 is MNHNS and CDR2 is SASEGT. There are 14 residues in the CDR3. CDR3: CASSEGGKFVEQFF. The DNA of the CDR3 is TGTGCCAGCAGTGAAGGGGGAAAATTCGTTGAGCAGTTCTTC.

In its sample, this clonotype was seen once. The rearrangement uses TRBV9 and TRBJ1-5; D is possibly TRBD1 (5 bases). Germline values: CDR1 SGDLS, CDR2 YYNGEE. CDR3 length equals 15 residues. V was shortened by 2 bases and J by 8 bases, with 17 bases between the two germline ends. CDR3 protein: CASSVFTGPEEPQHF. CDR3 coding DNA: TGTGCCAGCAGCGTTTTTACGGGGCCCGAGGAGCCCCAGCATTTT.

This chain uses TRBV19 with TRBJ1-2; tentatively, D is TRBD1 (5 bases). Trimming took 9 bases from V and 7 from J, leaving 18 bases between them. Germline-derived CDR1 and CDR2 are LNHDA and SQIVND (reference sequence). The CDR3 consists of 13 residues. CDR3 region: CASLFGGSGGYTF. DNA for the CDR3: TGTGCCAGCCTTTTCGGGGGGTCCGGTGGCTACACCTTC. The whole variable domain, filled in from reference TRBV19 and TRBJ1-2, reads DGGITQSPKYLFRKEGQNVTLSCEQNLNHDAMYWYRQDPGQGLRLIYYSQIVNDFQKGDIAEGYSVSREKKESFPLTVTSAQKNPTAFYLCASLFGGSGGYTFGSGTRLTVV.

The genes are TRBV9 and TRBJ2-2, with D possibly being TRBD2 (6 bases). The CDR3 is 15 amino acids. Trimming stripped 4 bases from V and 3 bases from J, with 13 bases between. Germline values: CDR1 SGDLS, CDR2 YYNGEE. CDR3 nucleotides: TGTGCCAGCAGCCCCACAGGAGGGGACACCGGGGAGCTGTTTTTT. It yields the protein CASSPTGGDTGELFF.

This chain joins TRBV3-1 and TRBJ2-3, with D uncertain. V was clipped by 0 bases and J by 6 bases, with 10 bases between them. From germline, CDR1 is LGHDT and CDR2 YNNKEL (reference sequence). This CDR3 is 14 amino acids long. CDR3 protein: CASSQETPPDTQYF. DNA for the CDR3: TGTGCCAGCAGCCAAGAAACCCCCCCGGATACGCAGTATTTT.